This entry describes one TCR beta chain. Its antigen is not known. The data derive from a study of shared clonotypes between healthy human individuals. Donors had no recently reported acute infections or vaccinations and were HIV-negative. The sorted-subset replicate PCRs were given approximately 190 ng DNA, which is 27,000 or so T cell genomes. Sequenced by immunoSEQ multiplex PCR; TCRdb stores in-frame clones only, minus some. The table records about a million clones, 70% to 85% of them present only once. Findings and caveats of the study: An expected dependence of interdonor clonotype sharing on sequencing depth was noted. There were few donors, and this limited the genetic and exposure-history diversity represented.

Material for sequencing was memory CD4+ T cells sorted from blood. The subset was: CD45RA-negative fraction. This TCR was sampled from a young man in good health.

The CDR3 coding sequence is TGTGCCAGCAGCCTCCGGGCATCTAGCTCTGGAAACACCATATATTTT. Translated, it gives CASSLRASSSGNTIYF. This sequence joins TRBV13 and TRBJ1-3; D ambiguous. V dropped 5 bases and J dropped 0 bases, with 14 bases sitting between them. Germline V gene data show CDR1 as PRHDT and CDR2 as FYEKMQ (reference sequence). The CDR3 totals 16 residues.